Detailed here is one T cell receptor (beta chain). Its antigen is unidentified. The sample originates from a study of OX40 agonist ivuxolimab in advanced cancers. V was clipped by 5 bases and J by 10 bases, with 15 bases between them. The CDR3 has 13 residues. Germline CDR1 is SGHVS and CDR2 is FNYEAQ. TCRdb keeps only in-frame clones here, not all; method: immunoSEQ multiplex PCR. The sample shows fewer than 95,000 clones, around 80% of them seen only once. General study results and limits: Among the nonresponders, some also had low normalized T-cell clonal expansion. CD8+ T cells were the subset that, on average, had more expanded clones than CD4+. Both blood CD4+ and CD8+ T cells showed clonal growth by week 6 at 0.1 to 3.0 mg/kg.

The receptor comes from an adult with an advanced solid tumor such as melanoma, head and neck, liver or kidney cancer. The chain joins TRBV7-6 to TRBJ2-1, with D unresolved. The sequences come from CD4+ or CD8+ T cells sorted from blood, collected in a trial of the OX40 agonist ivuxolimab. CDR3 amino acids: CASSPRTLGEQFF. The CDR3 bases are TGTGCCAGCAGCCCAAGAACCCTTGGGGAGCAGTTCTTC.